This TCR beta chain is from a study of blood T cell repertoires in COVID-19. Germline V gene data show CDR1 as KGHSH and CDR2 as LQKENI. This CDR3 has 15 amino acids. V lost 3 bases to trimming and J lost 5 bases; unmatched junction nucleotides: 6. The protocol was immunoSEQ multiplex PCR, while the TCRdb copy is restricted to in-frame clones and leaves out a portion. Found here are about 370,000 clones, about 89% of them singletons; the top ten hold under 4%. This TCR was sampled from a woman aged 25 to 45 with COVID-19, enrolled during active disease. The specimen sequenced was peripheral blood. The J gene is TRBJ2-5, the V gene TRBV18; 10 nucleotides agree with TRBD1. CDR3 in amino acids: CASSPTGGKGETQYF. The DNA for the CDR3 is TGTGCCAGCTCACCGACAGGGGGCAAGGGGGAGACCCAGTACTTC.